The text below deals with one T cell receptor (beta chain). This sample is drawn from a study of blood T cell repertoires in COVID-19. Per the study methods: By means of reference gene primer amplification, nucleated cell counts were estimated. Only in-frame clones appear in the TCRdb table, and some are missing; sequencing was by immunoSEQ multiplex PCR. V and J calls and clone size are given by that table; D and trimming were obtained from the DNA. The sample shows some 73,000 clones, approximately 80% of them seen only once. V was cut by 3 bases and J by 0 bases, with 12 bases left in between. CDR1 MNHEY and CDR2 SMNVEV come from the germline V gene (reference sequence). This CDR3 spans 15 amino acids.

The material sequenced was peripheral blood. The receptor was isolated from a man aged 65-85 years with COVID-19, enrolled during active disease. The chain combines TRBV27 with TRBJ2-7; D perhaps matches TRBD2 (6 bases). This CDR3 is CASSFSLAVSYEQYF. The CDR3, as DNA: TGTGCCAGCAGTTTTTCACTAGCTGTCTCCTACGAGCAGTACTTC.